This T cell receptor (beta chain) was obtained from a study of shared clonotypes between healthy human individuals. Findings and caveats of the study: The expectation was that sequencing depth would affect clonotype sharing among donors. It was only blood that was sampled, and tissue repertoires likely differ.

Healthy HIV-negative adults with no recent acute infections or vaccinations were recruited as donors. Concerning this clone itself: The target antigen is unknown.

Authors' data handling: There were no quality scores in the junction-only immunoSEQ sequences, so filtering differed. Generated by immunoSEQ multiplex PCR, the TCRdb table keeps only in-frame clones and is missing some. Clone size and V and J calls were adopted from that table, with D and trimming inferred from the DNA. The repertoire holds approximately 2,300,000 clones, with 85% to 95% as singletons. V was pared by 4 bases and J by 9 bases, with 13 bases between. The CDR3 is 14 residues long. Per germline, CDR1 MNHNS and CDR2 SASEGT. The sequencing sample was made of naive CD4+ T cells from PBMCs. Subset denoted: CD45RA+ positively selected. The TCR comes from a man aged 18 to 30 in good health. Some clones in this sample may be carry-over from other donors' samples. The J gene is TRBJ1-6, the V gene TRBV6-1; no reliable D call. CDR3 sequence (DNA): TGTGCCAGCAGTGTGGACCGCGTTATTTCACCCCTCCACTTT. Its protein product is CASSVDRVISPLHF.